This TCR beta chain was recorded in a study of shared clonotypes between healthy human individuals. Study details: Sampling drew on donors who were two women and a few men aged 18 to 49.

Trimming removed 5 bases from V and 8 bases from J; junction bases left unmatched: 10. CDR1 and CDR2 from the germline V gene are MNHEY and SMNVEV (reference sequence). The CDR3 has 14 amino acids. CD8 cells classed as naive were CD45RO-negative and positively selected for CCR7, excluding terminally differentiated effector memory CD45RA+ cells. Profiled with immunoSEQ multiplex PCR; TCRdb holds only in-frame clones, not every one. The profile covers approximately 2,000,000 clones, with 80% to 95% appearing a single time and about 1.7% taken by the ten largest. The receptor comes from a man younger than 35 in good health. Some clones in this sample may be carry-over from other donors' samples. Sequencing was performed on naive CD8+ T cells from PBMCs. This chain joins TRBV27 and TRBJ1-2, with TRBD1 identical over 8 bases. CDR3: CASSELTGVRGYTF. CDR3 DNA sequence: TGTGCCAGCAGTGAATTGACAGGGGTGCGGGGCTACACCTTC.